The 30 T cell receptor beta chains listed next were all sequenced from one sample in a study of post-analysis software for immune sequencing data. Study-wide results and caveats: Comparison of patients with controls showed five TRBV segments more frequent in patients, TRBV5-6, TRBV5-1 and TRBV20-1 among them.

For these TCRs, the target antigens are not known. Unique molecular identifiers were built into the TCR beta cDNA libraries. TCRdb passed the PCR reads through MiXCR, listing each CDR3 protein once. The sample records hundreds of thousands of distinct CDR3 sequences, around 27% being singletons. The sequencing input was blood. These receptors originate from a girl aged 5-17 years with multiple sclerosis.

This chain joins TRBV20-1 and TRBJ2-1; 8 bases agree with TRBD2. Losses at the gene ends were 3 bases for V and 8 bases for J; bases not matched to a gene: 18. CDR1 and CDR2 (germline): DFQATT, SNEGSKA (reference sequence). CDR3 length: 17 residues. As DNA, the CDR3 is TGCAGTGCTAGTGGACGAAAGGGAGCGGGAGTAATCCATGAGCAGTTCTTC. This gives the protein CSASGRKGAGVIHEQFF.

V and J are TRBV4-1 and TRBJ1-5, with 8 bases matching TRBD1. The CDR3 covers 15 residues. Germline CDR1 is MGHRA and CDR2 is YSYEKL. V lost 0 bases to trimming and J lost 4 bases; unmatched junction nucleotides: 2. The CDR3 bases are TGCGCCAGCAGCCAAGAGGGACAGGAAAATCAGCCCCAGCATTTT. It translates to CASSQEGQENQPQHF.

The chain couples TRBV20-1 to TRBJ2-7, with 7 bases that match TRBD2. Per the germline V gene, CDR1 is DFQATT and CDR2 is SNEGSKA (reference sequence). Trimming removed 6 bases from V and 6 bases from J; junction bases left unmatched: 8. The CDR3 is 12 amino acids. The CDR3 DNA reads TGCAGTGCAGGGAGGGCCCTAGGCGAGCAGTACTTC. This encodes CSAGRALGEQYF.

This clonotype showed up just a few times. The CDR3 spells CASSRQAGYGYTF. The CDR3 bases are TGTGCCAGCAGTAGACAGGCCGGCTATGGCTACACCTTC. The chain employs TRBV12-3 or TRBV12-4 and TRBJ1-2; TRBD1 is a possible D gene (6 bases). This CDR3 has 13 residues. Deletions cut 5 bases from V and 4 bases from J, with 11 bases between.

The chain is built from TRBV9 and TRBJ1-2; D uncertain. Germline V gives CDR1 SGDLS, CDR2 YYNGEE. CDR3 length equals 12 residues. Deletions cut 5 bases from V and 6 bases from J, with 11 bases between. The CDR3 nucleotides are TGTGCCAGCAGGCCCACGCCCCATGGCTACACCTTC. It codes for CASRPTPHGYTF.

The J gene is TRBJ2-1, the V gene TRBV11-1; 11 bases agree with TRBD2. The DNA matches TRBJ2-7 better at its end, which makes the J call doubtful. The CDR3 spans 24 residues. Germline lookup yields CDR1 SGHAT and CDR2 FQDESV (reference sequence). For the CDR3, the DNA is TGTGCCAGCAGCTCAAACCCGGAACGTCCCGGACTAGCGGGCTCCTTAAGCTCCTACAATGAGCAGTACTTC. Translated, it gives CASSSNPERPGLAGSLSSYNEQYF.

J is TRBJ2-5 and V is TRBV13, with 11 nucleotides matching TRBD2. This CDR3 spans 16 amino acids. Germline assignment: CDR1 PRHDT and CDR2 FYEKMQ (reference sequence). J was trimmed by 1 base and V by 5 bases; bases with no gene match: 6. The CDR3 sequence: CASSVTSGTIQETQYF. The CDR3 DNA sequence: TGTGCCAGCAGCGTGACTAGCGGGACAATCCAAGAGACCCAGTACTTC.

This clonotype was detected only a few times. The chain uses TRBV4-3 and TRBJ2-7; the D gene is possibly TRBD2 (5 bases). The V end lost 5 bases, the J end lost 6 bases, and 14 bases lay between the germline ends. In germline, CDR1 is LGHNA, CDR2 YSLEER. There are 13 residues in the CDR3. The CDR3 spells CASSYTPGSEQYF. CDR3 coding DNA: TGCGCCAGCAGCTACACCCCGGGGAGCGAGCAGTACTTC.

This chain links TRBV28 with TRBJ2-4; a weak D match, TRBD1 (5 bases). The J call may be in error: the DNA end matches TRBJ2-7 better. Germline V CDR1 and CDR2: MDHEN, SYDVKM. The CDR3 length is 11 residues. The CDR3 DNA reads TGTGCCAGCGTGGTTGGGGCCGAGCAGTACTTC. Amino acids: CASVVGAEQYF.

On this clonotype: The conserved phenylalanine or tryptophan normally closing the CDR3 is absent here, so this likely arose from a read error. The rearrangement links TRBV29-1 to TRBJ2-5; D is perhaps TRBD1 or TRBD2 (5 bases each). The J call may not be correct, given that the DNA end is closer to TRBJ2-7. The CDR3 contains 13 residues. Germline CDR1 reads SQVTM; CDR2 reads ANQGSEA. DNA for the CDR3: TGCAGCGTTGAAGATCGGGGACGATACGAGCAGTACTGC. Translation gives CSVEDRGRYEQYC.

The gene calls are TRBV28 and TRBJ2-7; TRBD2 aligns across 10 bases. The CDR3 sequence is 14 residues long. Germline CDR1 and CDR2: MDHEN and SYDVKM. The ends lost 8 bases at V and 5 bases at J; junction bases unmatched: 9. CDR3 in amino acids: CASQAGGPNNEQYF. CDR3 nucleotides: TGTGCCAGCCAAGCGGGAGGGCCAAACAACGAGCAGTACTTC.

This chain joins TRBV7-2 and TRBJ2-3; 14 bases match TRBD2. Trimming removed 1 base from V and 4 bases from J; junction bases left unmatched: 4. From germline, CDR1 is SGHTA and CDR2 FQGNSA. This CDR3 contains 17 residues. The DNA of the CDR3 is TGTGCCAGCAGCTTAGTAAGGGGACTAGCGGGGGCAGATACGCAGTATTTT. It is translated as CASSLVRGLAGADTQYF. Drawing the rest from reference TRBV7-2 and TRBJ2-3, the complete variable domain is GAGVSQSPSNKVTEKGKDVELRCDPISGHTALYWYRQSLGQGLEFLIYFQGNSAPDKSGLPSDRFSAERTGGSVSTLTIQRTQQEDSAVYLCASSLVRGLAGADTQYFGPGTRLTVL.

This chain uses TRBV6-1 with TRBJ2-7, with unresolved D. The CDR3 contains 14 residues. V gave up 7 bases and J gave up 2 bases, with 15 bases separating them. Germline lookup yields CDR1 MNHNS and CDR2 SASEGT. CDR3 in amino acids: CASTSLSGPYEQYF. The DNA for the CDR3 is TGTGCCAGCACCTCCCTCTCGGGTCCCTACGAGCAGTACTTC.

This clonotype was counted a few times. The chain has TRBV5-1 and TRBJ1-2; D remains unclear. Germline lookup yields CDR1 SGHRS and CDR2 YFSETQ. V was clipped by 0 bases and J by 8 bases, with 11 bases between them. This CDR3 contains 13 residues. This chain's CDR3 is CASSLENGSGYTF. The CDR3 DNA reads TGCGCCAGCAGCTTGGAGAACGGAAGCGGCTACACCTTC.

This rearrangement joins TRBV4-3 to TRBJ1-6; the match to TRBD1 covers 10 bases. V was clipped by 0 bases and J by 14 bases; unmatched bases: 7. In germline, CDR1 is LGHNA, CDR2 YSLEER. The CDR3 sequence is 15 residues long. CDR3 bases: TGCGCCAGCAGCCAAGATCGACAGGGGGCAGGGACCCTCCACTTT. Encoded protein: CASSQDRQGAGTLHF.

This chain links TRBV29-1 with TRBJ1-2; TRBD1 might be the D (6 bases). The CDR3 contains 12 residues. Germline V lookup: CDR1 SQVTM, CDR2 ANQGSEA. This chain's CDR3 is CGGDNQGYGYTF. The CDR3 bases are TGCGGCGGTGACAATCAGGGGTATGGCTACACCTTC.

This clonotype came up a few times. The chain is built from TRBV7-2 and TRBJ2-7; possible D gene TRBD1, 5 bases. CDR1 SGHTA and CDR2 FQGNSA come from the germline V gene. V lost 6 bases and J lost 4, with 19 bases in between. The CDR3 is 15 residues long. The DNA of the CDR3 is TGTGCCAGCAGTACCGATACAGGCCAGGGTTACGAGCAGTACTTC. It specifies CASSTDTGQGYEQYF.

This clonotype was observed a handful of times. This chain connects TRBV20-1 to TRBJ2-5, with D hard to call. Trimming took off 1 base at V and 7 bases at J, with 13 bases between the two ends. Per the germline V gene, CDR1 is DFQATT and CDR2 is SNEGSKA (reference sequence). The CDR3 covers 13 residues. The CDR3 region has the DNA TGCAGTGCTAGAGTGGGCACCCTCGGGACCCAGTACTTC. It yields the protein CSARVGTLGTQYF.

This clonotype was seen more than once but under ten times. This rearrangement joins TRBV10-2 to TRBJ1-5; tentatively, D is TRBD1 (5 bases). Germline CDR1 is WSHSY and CDR2 is SAAADI. The CDR3 runs to 13 residues. V was trimmed by 9 bases and J by 6 bases, leaving 15 bases between them. This CDR3 is CASRRAGIQPQHF. Here the CDR3 DNA reads TGCGCCAGTCGAAGGGCAGGGATTCAGCCCCAGCATTTT.

The chain uses TRBV12-3 or TRBV12-4 and TRBJ2-3; 9 bases line up with TRBD2. The length of the CDR3 is 16 residues. V trimming: 6 bases; J trimming: 4 bases; junction bases outside the gene matches: 11. CDR3 residues: CASRPQLAGWPDTQYF. DNA of the CDR3: TGTGCCAGCAGGCCCCAACTAGCGGGCTGGCCAGATACGCAGTATTTT.

The J gene is TRBJ1-3, the V gene TRBV6-6; D may be TRBD1 (5 bases). The CDR3 totals 14 residues. Trimming stripped 7 bases from V and 4 bases from J, with 14 bases between. The germline V gene encodes CDR1 MNHNY and CDR2 SVGAGI (reference sequence). The CDR3 coding sequence is TGTGCCAGCACGCAAACAGGCTCCGGAAACACCATATATTTT. It codes for CASTQTGSGNTIYF.

This chain joins TRBV6-5 and TRBJ1-5; D is perhaps TRBD1 (6 bases). CDR1 and CDR2 (germline): MNHEY, SVGAGI. The CDR3 has 18 amino acids. V was trimmed by 2 bases and J by 1 base, leaving 18 bases between them. CDR3 loop: CASSYPREGDGSNQPQHF. CDR3 DNA: TGTGCCAGCAGTTACCCTAGGGAGGGGGATGGGAGCAATCAGCCCCAGCATTTT.

Many counts were recorded for this clonotype. J is TRBJ2-7 and V is TRBV28; D is perhaps TRBD2 (7 bases). CDR3 length equals 15 residues. The germline V and J ends were trimmed by 2 bases and 2 bases, with 13 bases remaining between them. Germline assignment: CDR1 MDHEN and CDR2 SYDVKM. The CDR3: CASSLGSGGTYEQYF. The DNA of the CDR3 is TGTGCCAGCAGTTTAGGGTCGGGGGGCACCTACGAGCAGTACTTC. Filled out from reference TRBV28 and TRBJ2-7, the complete variable domain reads DVKVTQSSRYLVKRTGEKVFLECVQDMDHENMFWYRQDPGLGLRLIYFSYDVKMKEKGDIPEGYSVSREKKERFSLILESASTNQTSMYLCASSLGSGGTYEQYFGPGTRLTVT.

This clonotype was picked up a small number of times. The V gene is TRBV7-2, the J gene TRBJ1-2, with 7 positions matching TRBD1. The CDR3 length is 14 residues. The germline gives CDR1 SGHTA, CDR2 FQGNSA. The J segment lost 1 base and the V segment lost 4 bases, leaving 3 bases of the junction unmatched. Here the CDR3 DNA reads TGTGCCAGCAGCTCTCACAGGGGTAACTATGGCTACACCTTC. It specifies CASSSHRGNYGYTF.

This clonotype has more than one count but fewer than ten. The chain links TRBV10-3 to TRBJ2-5; D call uncertain. The CDR3 runs to 12 residues. Trimming took off 6 bases at V and 3 bases at J, with 8 bases between the two ends. The germline V gene encodes CDR1 ENHRY and CDR2 SYGVKD. The CDR3 spells CAISGLEETQYF. The CDR3 coding sequence is TGTGCCATCAGCGGCCTCGAAGAGACCCAGTACTTC.

This clonotype was counted once. This sequence joins TRBV20-1 and TRBJ2-1; 10 bases map to TRBD2. J gave up 5 bases and V 0 bases, and 4 bases lay outside the gene matches. The CDR3 loop spans 15 amino acids. Germline V gene sequence: CDR1 DFQATT, CDR2 SNEGSKA (reference sequence). The CDR3 loop reads CSARDSLAGHNEQFF. The CDR3 DNA is TGCAGTGCTAGAGATTCACTAGCGGGGCACAATGAGCAGTTCTTC.

The chain combines TRBV18 with TRBJ2-7, with TRBD1 matching over 10 bases. The CDR3 extends over 14 amino acids. J gave up 5 bases and V 3 bases, and 4 bases lay outside the gene matches. CDR1 is KGHSH and CDR2 is LQKENI in the germline V gene. CDR3 nucleotide sequence: TGTGCCAGCTCACCGCGGACAGGGGGGGACGAGCAGTACTTC. It specifies CASSPRTGGDEQYF.

The chain employs TRBV24-1 and TRBJ1-5, with D perhaps matching TRBD1 (5 bases). Germline values: CDR1 KGHDR, CDR2 SFDVKD. Trimming took off 5 bases at V and 4 bases at J, with 23 bases between the two ends. The CDR3 sequence is 18 residues long. The CDR3 DNA is TGTGCCACCAGTGCCCGGGACCGGGGATTTGTGGGGAATCAGCCCCAGCATTTT. Its protein is CATSARDRGFVGNQPQHF.

As DNA, the CDR3 is TGTGCCACCAGTGAACATGGGACAGGGTCCCCCTACGAGCAGTACTTC. It is translated as CATSEHGTGSPYEQYF. This chain connects TRBV24-1 to TRBJ2-7; the match to TRBD1 covers 9 bases. V gave up 4 bases and J gave up 2 bases; unmatched junction bases: 8. In germline, CDR1 is KGHDR, CDR2 SFDVKD. This CDR3 comprises 16 residues.

This clonotype was recorded at least ten times. The chain couples TRBV29-1 to TRBJ2-6, with D possibly TRBD1 on 6 matching bases. The germline V gene has CDR1 SQVTM and CDR2 ANQGSEA. CDR3 length equals 15 residues. Trimming took 6 bases from V and 2 from J, leaving 14 bases between them. CDR3 region: CSVVTGNAGANVLTF. CDR3 in DNA: TGCAGCGTCGTAACAGGGAACGCTGGGGCCAACGTCCTGACTTTC.